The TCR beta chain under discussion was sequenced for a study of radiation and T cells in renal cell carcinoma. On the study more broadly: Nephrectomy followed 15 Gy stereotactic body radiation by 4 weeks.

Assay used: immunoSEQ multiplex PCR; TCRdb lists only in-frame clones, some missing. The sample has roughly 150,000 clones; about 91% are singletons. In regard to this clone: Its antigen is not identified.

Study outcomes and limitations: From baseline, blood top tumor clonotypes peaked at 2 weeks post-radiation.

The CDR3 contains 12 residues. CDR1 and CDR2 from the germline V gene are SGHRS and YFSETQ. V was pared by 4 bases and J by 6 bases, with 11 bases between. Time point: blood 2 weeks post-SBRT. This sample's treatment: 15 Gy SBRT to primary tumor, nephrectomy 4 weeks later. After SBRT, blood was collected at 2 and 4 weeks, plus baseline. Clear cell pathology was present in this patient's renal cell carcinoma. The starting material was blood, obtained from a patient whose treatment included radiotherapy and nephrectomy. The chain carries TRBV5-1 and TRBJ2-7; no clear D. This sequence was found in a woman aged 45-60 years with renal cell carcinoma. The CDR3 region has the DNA TGCGCCAGCAGCGGCAGAATGGGCGAGCAGTACTTC. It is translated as CASSGRMGEQYF.